This TCR beta chain is drawn from a study of blood T cell repertoires in COVID-19. About the research overall: T cells, B-cell-depleted T cells, or PBMCs provided the cDNA or gDNA that served as material.

Profiled with immunoSEQ multiplex PCR; TCRdb holds only in-frame clones, not every one. The sample includes about 330,000 clones, 87% of them seen just once. Those who participated ranged in age from about 18 to 89 years and resided in about two dozen US areas. Cohorts were determined from participant-reported clinical history. The recovered donors of Cohort 3 showed two negative PCRs, clearance, or symptom resolution. Germline V gene lookup returns CDR1 SGHDN and CDR2 FVKESK. The V end was cut by 3 bases, the J end by 10 bases, with 12 bases between. The CDR3 has 13 amino acids. This chain connects TRBV14 to TRBJ2-2; D ambiguous. The sample was PBMCs or T cells enriched from blood (not recorded which). This TCR came from a woman aged 25 to 39 who had recovered from COVID-19. The CDR3: CASSHIVSEELFF. The CDR3 DNA follows: TGTGCCAGCAGCCATATAGTTTCTGAGGAGCTGTTTTTT.